One and the same sample provided the 4 T cell receptor beta chains below, sequenced in a study of control samples from healthy donors and cancer patients. Measured with immunoSEQ multiplex PCR; TCRdb has only the in-frame clones, and not every one. The data hold around 170,000 clones, with about 90% observed a single time. Specimen: blood. All receptors derive from a woman in her 50s in good health.

This chain uses TRBV5-1 with TRBJ2-1; 10 nucleotides align to TRBD2. The CDR3 runs to 14 residues. Germline-derived CDR1 and CDR2 are SGHRS and YFSETQ. V was pared by 5 bases and J by 3 bases, with 2 bases of the junction left unmatched. The CDR3, as DNA: TGCGCCAGCAGGACTAGCGGGCGCTACAATGAGCAGTTCTTC. Its translation: CASRTSGRYNEQFF.

The chain links TRBV11-2 to TRBJ2-4, with D possibly matching TRBD1 (6 bases). Germline V gene lookup returns CDR1 SGHAT and CDR2 FQNNGV. V was trimmed by 2 bases and J by 2 bases, leaving 13 bases between them. The CDR3 contains 16 residues. CDR3 bases: TGTGCCAGCAGCTTATCCTCAGGGGTTACCAAAAACATTCAGTACTTC. As protein: CASSLSSGVTKNIQYF.

This clone occurred a few times. The V gene is TRBV10-3, the J gene TRBJ2-1; D possibly uses TRBD1 or TRBD2 (5 bases each). The CDR3 consists of 13 residues. Germline loops: CDR1 ENHRY, CDR2 SYGVKD. V was shortened by 8 bases and J by 4 bases, with 12 bases between the two germline ends. CDR3 sequence: CAIAEGRYNEQFF. CDR3 in DNA: TGTGCCATCGCCGAGGGACGGTACAATGAGCAGTTCTTC.

This clone has just a few counts. The chain couples TRBV19 to TRBJ1-2; D is possibly TRBD1 (5 bases). This CDR3 has 14 residues. Per the germline V gene, CDR1 is LNHDA and CDR2 is SQIVND (reference sequence). V was pared by 5 bases and J by 2 bases, with 12 bases between. The CDR3 loop is CASSAAGRNYGYTF. The CDR3 DNA follows: TGTGCCAGTAGTGCGGCGGGACGGAACTATGGCTACACCTTC.